The clone carrying this T cell receptor beta chain is a singleton in its sample. The data were obtained in a study of blood T cell repertoires in COVID-19. Sequencing used immunoSEQ multiplex PCR; TCRdb keeps in-frame clones, though not all of them. Of a few hundred thousand clones listed, about 88% are singletons. Recruitment covered fewer than 25 US areas and drew participants whose ages spanned roughly 18 to 100 years. The specimen sequenced was PBMCs or T cells enriched from blood (not recorded which). This receptor was taken from a woman aged 18-35 years who had been exposed to COVID-19.

The CDR3 DNA reads TGTGCCAGCAGGGAGGGACAGTCTAATGAAAAACTGTTTTTT. Its protein is CASREGQSNEKLFF. The gene calls are TRBV6-1 and TRBJ1-4, with 7 bases fitting TRBD1. Germline V CDR1 and CDR2: MNHNS, SASEGT. Trimming cost V 6 bases and J 3 bases; bases outside gene matches: 4. The CDR3 is 14 residues long.